The 22 T cell receptor beta chains below were found in one sample sequenced in a study of spatial heterogeneity in lung cancer. Specified time point: blood at routine non-recurrence follow-up after resection. TCRdb recomputed calls from the 5' RACE reads with MiXCR, one row per CDR3 protein. In the table there are more than 30,000 distinct CDR3 sequences, 10% of which are singletons. This specimen was PBMCs, taken at follow-up. The receptors stem from a female donor with early-stage non-small cell lung cancer.

In this sample, this clonotype turned up many times. This chain uses TRBV7-9 with TRBJ1-3; D possibly corresponds to TRBD1 (5 bases). The V gene's germline CDR1 is SEHNR and CDR2 FQNEAQ (reference sequence). Trimming pared 5 bases from V and 0 bases from J, leaving 17 bases between. CDR3 size: 17 residues. CDR3 nucleotides: TGTGCCAGCAGCCGGTTCGGGGACCTATCCTCTGGAAACACCATATATTTT. Translating it yields CASSRFGDLSSGNTIYF.

Ten or more counts support this clonotype. The chain combines TRBV6-2 or TRBV6-3 with TRBJ1-1, with unresolved D. Germline V lookup: CDR1 MNHEY, CDR2 SVGEGT. The V and J ends lost 7 bases and 5 bases respectively, with 17 bases between them. CDR3 length: 14 residues. The DNA of the CDR3 is TGTGCCAGCACCCCCCCGGGTCACCTAACTGAAGCTTTCTTT. Translating it yields CASTPPGHLTEAFF.

This clonotype was seen many times. The chain joins TRBV12-3 or TRBV12-4 to TRBJ2-5; D unresolved. Trimming pared 4 bases from V and 5 bases from J, leaving 8 bases between. The CDR3 sequence is 12 residues long. The CDR3 here is CASSSLGETQYF. The CDR3 DNA sequence: TGTGCCAGCAGTTCTCTTGGGGAGACCCAGTACTTC.

This clonotype was counted many times. This chain uses TRBV4-2 with TRBJ2-3; 8 bases line up with TRBD2. The CDR3 sequence is 18 residues long. Germline CDR1 is LGHNA and CDR2 is YNFKEQ. J was trimmed by 9 bases and V by 0 bases; bases with no gene match: 17. The CDR3 DNA reads as TGTGCCAGCAGCCAAGAGGGCCGGGGGGGCCCCCCAGGAGGCACGCAGTATTTT. Translated: CASSQEGRGGPPGGTQYF.

The chain carries TRBV20-1 and TRBJ2-5; 7 bases agree with TRBD1. The length of the CDR3 is 19 residues. CDR1 and CDR2 (germline): DFQATT, SNEGSKA (reference sequence). After removal of 6 bases from V and 1 base from J, the junction contained 23 bases not matched to a gene. The CDR3 bases are TGCAGTGCCCGGAAGGTGGACAGGAGGACTTCCCCGTTCCAAGAGACCCAGTACTTC. Its protein product is CSARKVDRRTSPFQETQYF.

This clonotype was seen repeatedly, ten times or more. This chain uses TRBV6-4 with TRBJ2-3; TRBD2 aligns across 8 bases. V lost 0 bases to trimming and J lost 6 bases; unmatched junction nucleotides: 8. Germline CDR1 and CDR2: MRHNA and SNTAGT. This CDR3 region has 16 residues. In DNA form, the CDR3 reads TGTGCCAGCAGTGACTCTTACGGGGGGGATGTTGATACGCAGTATTTT. It encodes CASSDSYGGDVDTQYF.

This clonotype showed up many times. The chain has TRBV28 and TRBJ2-3, with D possibly matching TRBD2 (6 bases). Germline V gene lookup returns CDR1 MDHEN and CDR2 SYDVKM. The CDR3 runs to 16 residues. V dropped 6 bases and J dropped 3 bases, with 19 bases sitting between them. Written as DNA, the CDR3 is TGTGCCAGCAGCTCCCCTTTGGGGGGAACAACAGATACGCAGTATTTT. Its translation: CASSSPLGGTTDTQYF.

This clonotype occurred a few times. The CDR3 DNA sequence: TGCGCCAGCAGGGAGACACCAACTAGCACAGATACGCAGTATTTT. Its protein product is CASRETPTSTDTQYF. The chain combines TRBV5-1 with TRBJ2-3; D remains ambiguous. Per germline, CDR1 SGHRS and CDR2 YFSETQ. This CDR3 contains 15 residues. V dropped 5 bases and J dropped 0 bases, with 13 bases sitting between them.

This clonotype was counted ten times or more. The chain joins TRBV6-5 to TRBJ2-5; possible D gene TRBD1, 5 bases. This CDR3 region has 14 residues. Trimming stripped 2 bases from V and 5 bases from J, with 12 bases between. Germline V gene data show CDR1 as MNHEY and CDR2 as SVGAGI. This chain's CDR3 is CASSYRGPQETQYF. The CDR3 DNA sequence: TGTGCCAGCAGTTACAGGGGTCCACAGGAGACCCAGTACTTC.

This clonotype was counted between two and nine times. The V call is TRBV5-1, the J call TRBJ2-1; 8 bases are shared with TRBD2. This CDR3 comprises 14 residues. Germline CDR1 reads SGHRS; CDR2 reads YFSETQ. V trimming: 3 bases; J trimming: 9 bases; junction bases outside the gene matches: 8. The CDR3 sequence: CASSSGLDMGEQFF. The CDR3 DNA sequence: TGCGCCAGCAGCTCGGGACTAGATATGGGTGAGCAGTTCTTC.

This clonotype appeared a few times. This sequence joins TRBV10-3 and TRBJ1-5, with 8 bases identical to TRBD1. CDR1 is ENHRY, CDR2 SYGVKD, per germline. With 3 bases clipped from V and 2 bases from J, the junction kept 3 bases outside the gene matches. The length of the CDR3 is 15 residues. The CDR3 reads CAISDGQGGNQPQHF. The CDR3 nucleotides are TGTGCCATCAGTGACGGACAGGGTGGCAATCAGCCCCAGCATTTT.

This clonotype was observed many times. The chain employs TRBV29-1 and TRBJ2-1, with 9 bases fitting TRBD1. The CDR3 loop spans 14 amino acids. CDR1 is SQVTM, CDR2 ANQGSEA, per germline. V shed 6 bases and J 5 bases; nucleotides not matched to a gene: 8. DNA for the CDR3: TGCAGCGTAGGTCCCGGGACAGGGAACAATGAGCAGTTCTTC. Residues: CSVGPGTGNNEQFF.

The chain has TRBV6-1 and TRBJ2-3, with a weak D call TRBD2 (7 bases). Trimming stripped 3 bases from V and 0 bases from J, with 10 bases between. Germline-derived CDR1 and CDR2 are MNHNS and SASEGT. The CDR3 totals 15 residues. CDR3 DNA: TGTGCCAGCAGTGATGCGGGGGCTAGCACAGATACGCAGTATTTT. Its protein product is CASSDAGASTDTQYF.

This clonotype occurred a few times. The chain combines TRBV28 with TRBJ1-1; D possibly corresponds to TRBD1 (5 bases). The ends were cut back, 2 bases at V and 4 bases at J, with 14 bases in the middle. The CDR3 sequence is 15 residues long. The V gene's germline CDR1 is MDHEN and CDR2 SYDVKM. CDR3 sequence: CASSLVPGPATEAFF. CDR3 DNA: TGTGCCAGCAGTTTAGTCCCGGGGCCAGCCACTGAAGCTTTCTTT.

A few counts support this clonotype. The CDR3 nucleotides read TGTGCCAGCAGCTTAGCGTCGAGATCCGGCTACACCTTC. Encoded protein: CASSLASRSGYTF. The chain links TRBV7-2 to TRBJ1-2; D call uncertain. Germline CDR1 and CDR2: SGHTA and FQGNSA. The CDR3 length is 13 residues. The V end was cut by 0 bases, the J end by 8 bases, with 10 bases between.

The V and J genes are TRBV4-3 and TRBJ2-3, with 8 bases matching TRBD2. J lost 2 bases, V lost 2 bases, and 6 bases had no gene match. CDR1 and CDR2 from the germline V gene are LGHNA and YSLEER. This CDR3 is built from 16 residues. CDR3 loop: CASSQSSGLNTDTQYF. For the CDR3, the DNA is TGCGCCAGCAGCCAATCTAGCGGGCTGAACACAGATACGCAGTATTTT.

This clonotype was recorded at least ten times. This chain connects TRBV19 to TRBJ2-7; D possibly corresponds to TRBD1 (6 bases). CDR3 length: 14 residues. CDR1 LNHDA and CDR2 SQIVND come from the germline V gene (reference sequence). V lost 5 bases, J lost 6 bases, and 17 bases lay in between. CDR3 bases: TGTGCCAGTAGTCCCTCACAGGGTCTCGCCGAGCAGTACTTC. Translation: CASSPSQGLAEQYF.

This clonotype was seen at least ten times. The V gene is TRBV6-5, the J gene TRBJ2-7, with TRBD1 matching over 9 bases. The junction had 15 bases not matched to a gene; V was cut back by 6 bases and J by 6 bases. CDR3 length: 16 amino acids. In germline, CDR1 is MNHEY, CDR2 SVGAGI. The CDR3 spells CASSMGQGGLWGEQYF. DNA for the CDR3: TGTGCCAGCAGCATGGGACAGGGAGGACTTTGGGGCGAGCAGTACTTC.

On this clonotype: Compared with germline, one end of the junction differs, possibly owing to a read error. The rearrangement links TRBV19 to TRBJ2-1; D not certain. Germline loops: CDR1 LNHDA, CDR2 SQIVND (reference sequence). The CDR3 length is 12 residues. DNA for the CDR3: TGTACCAGTGGGATAGGGTGGACTGAGCAGTTCTTC. This translates into CTSGIGWTEQFF.

There are many counts of this clonotype. DNA of the CDR3: TGTGCCAGCAGTCCGACAGAAACTCGTTCCGGGGCCAACGTCCTGACTTTC. Protein product: CASSPTETRSGANVLTF. This chain uses TRBV12-3 or TRBV12-4 with TRBJ2-6; weak D call: TRBD1 (5 bases). V gave up 5 bases and J gave up 4 bases, with 18 bases separating them. There are 17 residues in the CDR3.

The CDR3 region has the DNA TGTGCCAGCAGTGAAGGGGACAGACCAAGATGGGCTAACTATGGCTACACCTTC. Translation: CASSEGDRPRWANYGYTF. This rearrangement joins TRBV2 to TRBJ1-2; 7 bases agree with TRBD1. After removal of 1 base from V and 0 bases from J, the junction contained 11 bases not matched to a gene. Looked up from germline, CDR1 is SNHLY and CDR2 is FYNNEI. The CDR3 spans 18 residues. Filled out from reference TRBV2 and TRBJ1-2, the complete variable domain reads EPEVTQTPSHQVTQMGQEVILRCVPISNHLYFYWYRQILGQKVEFLVSFYNNEISEKSEIFDDQFSVERPDGSNFTLKIRSTKLEDSAMYFCASSEGDRPRWANYGYTFGSGTRLTVV.

The genes are TRBV6-1 and TRBJ1-2; the D gene is possibly TRBD1 (5 bases). Trimming stripped 4 bases from V and 8 bases from J, with 20 bases between. CDR3 size: 15 residues. Germline CDR1 MNHNS, CDR2 SASEGT. As DNA, the CDR3 is TGTGCCAGCAGTGGATCCCGGGACGCGGGGCGGGGCTACACCTTC. Residues: CASSGSRDAGRGYTF.